The text below deals with one T cell receptor beta chain. This entry is derived from a study of OX40 agonist ivuxolimab in advanced cancers. The data were produced by immunoSEQ multiplex PCR, yet TCRdb's version contains in-frame clones alone and is incomplete. The sample lists under 20,000 clones; approximately 82% were seen once. This clonotype was sampled from an adult with an advanced solid tumor such as melanoma, head and neck, liver or kidney cancer. The sample in question was CD4+ or CD8+ T cells sorted from blood, obtained in a trial of the OX40 agonist ivuxolimab.

The CDR3 nucleotides are TGTGCCAGCAGTAGATCCTTAACTGGAAACACCATATATTTT. This sequence encodes CASSRSLTGNTIYF. V gene TRBV2 combines with J gene TRBJ1-3; D remains unclear. V gave up 5 bases and J gave up 2 bases, with 10 bases separating them. Germline CDR1 is SNHLY and CDR2 is FYNNEI. The CDR3 has 14 residues.